Sequencing of this TCR beta chain was carried out in a study of T cells in Graves' hyperthyroidism and ophthalmopathy. Pregnant or lactating patients were excluded, as were those with uncontrolled infection or other autoimmune disease. More than 8.5 ml of fresh peripheral blood supplied the PBMCs. RNA transcripts yielded amplified TCR beta CDR3 regions. The HTBI primer set drove a first-round RT-PCR of the TCR CDR3. MiXCR, run by TCRdb on the multiplex PCR reads, gives a single entry per CDR3 protein. Here the sample spans hundreds of thousands of distinct CDR3 sequences, around 14% being singletons. A word on this clonotype: This may be a read error, as it is one base from a much larger clone.

V lost 5 bases, J lost 5 bases, and 19 bases lay in between. In germline, CDR1 is MNHNS, CDR2 SASEGT. This CDR3 is built from 16 residues. This receptor was obtained from a woman aged 18-29 years with Graves' hyperthyroidism. The chain employs TRBV6-1 and TRBJ2-4, with D perhaps TRBD1 (6 bases). Sequenced: blood. As DNA, the CDR3 is TGTGCCAGCAGTACAGGCTTCTTGGGGGCCGAAAACATTCAGTACTTC. It encodes CASSTGFLGAENIQYF.